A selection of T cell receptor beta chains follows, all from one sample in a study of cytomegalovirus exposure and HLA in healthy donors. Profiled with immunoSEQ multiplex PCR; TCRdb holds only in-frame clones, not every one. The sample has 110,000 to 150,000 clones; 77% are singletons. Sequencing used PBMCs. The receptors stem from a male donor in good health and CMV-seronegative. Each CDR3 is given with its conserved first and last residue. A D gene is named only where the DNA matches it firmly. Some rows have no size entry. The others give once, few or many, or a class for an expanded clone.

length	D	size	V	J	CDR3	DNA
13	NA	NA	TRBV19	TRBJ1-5	CASSTTGNQPQHF	TGTGCCAGTAGTACAACAGGGAATCAGCCCCAGCATTTT
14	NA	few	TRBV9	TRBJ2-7	CASSVDGESYEQYF	TGTGCCAGCAGCGTAGACGGGGAGTCCTACGAGCAGTACTTC
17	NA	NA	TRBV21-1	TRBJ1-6	CASRWSGFPGVGSPLHF	TGTGCCAGCAGGTGGTCTGGCTTTCCGGGGGTCGGGTCACCCCTCCACTTT
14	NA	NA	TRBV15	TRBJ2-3	CATSRGTGTDTQYF	TGTGCCACCAGCAGAGGGACAGGCACAGATACGCAGTATTTT
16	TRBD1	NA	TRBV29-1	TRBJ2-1	CSVEGGQGTAYNEQFF	TGCAGCGTTGAAGGGGGACAGGGAACGGCCTACAATGAGCAGTTCTTC
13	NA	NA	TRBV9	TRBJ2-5	CASSRSTGETQYF	TGTGCCAGCAGCCGTAGCACGGGGGAGACCCAGTACTTC
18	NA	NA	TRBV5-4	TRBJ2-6	CASSLGLARFSGANVLTF	TGTGCCAGCAGCTTGGGTCTAGCGCGCTTCTCTGGGGCCAACGTCCTGACTTTC
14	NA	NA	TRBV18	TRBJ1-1	CASSPLGRVTEAFF	TGTGCCAGCTCACCCTTGGGCAGGGTCACTGAAGCTTTCTTT
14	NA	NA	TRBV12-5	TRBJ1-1	CASGLVNRDTEAFF	TGTGCTAGTGGTTTGGTCAACCGGGATACTGAAGCTTTCTTT
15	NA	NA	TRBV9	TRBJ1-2	CASSVSRKADYGYTF	TGTGCCAGCAGCGTATCCAGGAAGGCTGACTATGGCTACACCTTC
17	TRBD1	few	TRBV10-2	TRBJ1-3	CASNDRDRKLSGNTIYF	TGCGCCAGCAACGACCGGGACAGGAAATTATCTGGAAACACCATATATTTT
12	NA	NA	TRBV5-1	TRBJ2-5	CASSLVGETQYF	TGCGCCAGCAGCTTGGTCGGGGAGACCCAGTACTTC
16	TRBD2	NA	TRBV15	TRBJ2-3	CATSRDLAGGTDTQYF	TGTGCCACCAGCAGAGATTTGGCGGGGGGCACAGATACGCAGTATTTT
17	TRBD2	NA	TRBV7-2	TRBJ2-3	CASSPHLAGVSTDTQYF	TGTGCCAGCAGCCCCCACCTAGCGGGAGTTAGCACAGATACGCAGTATTTT
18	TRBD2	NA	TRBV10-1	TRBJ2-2	CASSESRGVLAGTGELFF	TGCGCCAGCAGTGAGTCTCGGGGAGTTCTAGCGGGCACCGGGGAGCTGTTTTTT
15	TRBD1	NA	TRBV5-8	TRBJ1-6	CASSPRDRDNSPLHF	TGTGCCAGCAGCCCGAGGGACAGGGACAATTCACCCCTCCACTTT
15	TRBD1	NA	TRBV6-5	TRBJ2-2	CASSFGTGRTGELFF	TGTGCCAGCAGCTTCGGGACAGGGCGCACCGGGGAGCTGTTTTTT
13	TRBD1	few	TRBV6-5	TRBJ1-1	CASRDRGHTEAFF	TGTGCCAGCAGAGACAGGGGGCACACTGAAGCTTTCTTT
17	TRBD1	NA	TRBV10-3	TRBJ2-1	CAISGPGTGEVYNEQFF	TGTGCCATCAGTGGTCCCGGGACAGGGGAGGTCTACAATGAGCAGTTCTTC
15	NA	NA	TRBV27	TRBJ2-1	CASSFGREPFNEQFF	TGTGCCAGCAGTTTCGGAAGGGAGCCATTCAATGAGCAGTTCTTC
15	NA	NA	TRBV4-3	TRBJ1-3	CASSQDGGSGNTIYF	TGCGCCAGCAGCCAAGATGGGGGGTCTGGAAACACCATATATTTT
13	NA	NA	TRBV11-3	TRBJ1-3	CASSLLSGNTIYF	TGTGCCAGCAGCTTACTATCTGGAAACACCATATATTTT
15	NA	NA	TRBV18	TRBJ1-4	CASSLSTVNNEKLFF	TGTGCCAGCTCACTTTCGACAGTGAATAATGAAAAACTGTTTTTT
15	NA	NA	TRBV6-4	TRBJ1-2	CASSATPGTNYGYTF	TGTGCCAGCAGTGCTACCCCCGGGACTAACTATGGCTACACCTTC
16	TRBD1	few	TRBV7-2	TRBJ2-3	CASSLGQGRGTDTQYF	TGTGCCAGCAGCTTAGGACAGGGTAGGGGAACAGATACGCAGTATTTT
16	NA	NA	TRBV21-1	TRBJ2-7	CASSSPYRGERCEQYF	TGTGCCAGCAGCAGCCCTTACAGGGGAGAGAGGTGCGAGCAGTACTTC
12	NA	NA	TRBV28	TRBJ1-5	CASSLVQGPQHF	TGTGCCAGCAGTTTAGTCCAGGGACCCCAGCATTTT